This T cell receptor (beta chain) was observed in a study of read filtering for tumor transcriptome and immune sequencing. This library used approximately 390 ng RNA and molecular barcoded adaptors spanning alpha/delta and beta/gamma chains. TCRdb processed the reads anew with MiXCR; each CDR3 protein has one entry. The sample has some 130,000 distinct CDR3 sequences; 10% to 15% are singletons. This clonotype was detected ten times or more. What it binds is not known. Study results and caveats: Single-read clonotypes: about 81.9% of IR-seq clonotypes (around 4% of reads), more than 70% of RNA-seq clonotypes (44.6% of reads).

The material sequenced was a population of CD138-negative cells sorted from bone marrow. The TCR originated in a donor at least 40 years old with multiple myeloma.

The chain's CDR3 is CASSYRTSGDNEQFF. CDR3 coding DNA: TGTGCCAGCAGCTATAGGACTAGCGGGGACAATGAGCAGTTCTTC. The chain uses TRBV7-2 and TRBJ2-1; 12 positions match TRBD2. Germline V CDR1 and CDR2: SGHTA, FQGNSA. This CDR3 has 15 amino acids. J lost 5 bases, V lost 4 bases, and 3 bases had no gene match.